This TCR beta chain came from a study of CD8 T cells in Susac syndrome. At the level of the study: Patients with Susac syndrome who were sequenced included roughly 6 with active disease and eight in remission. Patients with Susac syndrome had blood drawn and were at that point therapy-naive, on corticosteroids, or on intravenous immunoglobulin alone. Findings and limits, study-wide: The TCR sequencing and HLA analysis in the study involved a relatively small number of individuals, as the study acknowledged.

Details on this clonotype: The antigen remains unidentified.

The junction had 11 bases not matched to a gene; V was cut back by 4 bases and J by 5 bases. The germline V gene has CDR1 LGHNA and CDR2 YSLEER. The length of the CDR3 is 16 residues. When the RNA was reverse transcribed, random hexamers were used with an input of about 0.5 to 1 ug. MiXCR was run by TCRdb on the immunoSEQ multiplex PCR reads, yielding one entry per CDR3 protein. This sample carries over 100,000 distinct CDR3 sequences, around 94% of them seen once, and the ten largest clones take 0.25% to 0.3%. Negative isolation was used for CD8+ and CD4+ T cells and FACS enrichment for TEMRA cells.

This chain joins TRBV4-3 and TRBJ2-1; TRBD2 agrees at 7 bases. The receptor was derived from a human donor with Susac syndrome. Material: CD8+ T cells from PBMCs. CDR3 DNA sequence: TGCGCCAGCAGCCTGATCCTGGGCGGGGGTAACAATGAGCAGTTCTTC. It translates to CASSLILGGGNNEQFF.